A single sample gave rise to the 20 T cell receptor beta chains below, sequenced in a study of control samples from healthy donors and cancer patients. Sequencing used immunoSEQ multiplex PCR; TCRdb keeps in-frame clones, though not all of them. The data contain a few hundred thousand clones, more than 80% of them singletons. Sample: PBMCs. These receptor sequences come from a man aged 35 to 55 with head and neck cancer.

The chain recombines TRBV3-1 (or the pseudogene TRBV3-2) with TRBJ1-1; possibly TRBD1 for D (5 bases). Looked up from germline, CDR1 is LGHDT and CDR2 is YNNKEL (reference sequence). The CDR3 runs 13 residues. V shed 0 bases and J shed 5 bases, with 7 bases lying between them. The CDR3 DNA reads TGTGCCAGCAGCCAAGAGGGGGGAACTGAAGCTTTCTTT. Its protein product is CASSQEGGTEAFF.

The J gene is TRBJ2-1, the V gene TRBV6-1, with D tentatively TRBD2 (6 bases). Germline V gives CDR1 MNHNS, CDR2 SASEGT. The CDR3 runs 16 residues. Trimming cost V 1 base and J 0 bases, with 10 bases left between them. CDR3 nucleotide sequence: TGTGCCAGCAGTGAAGAAGGTAGCGGCTCCTACAATGAGCAGTTCTTC. As protein: CASSEEGSGSYNEQFF.

The rearrangement joins TRBV9 to TRBJ2-2; D may be TRBD1 (5 bases). Germline values: CDR1 SGDLS, CDR2 YYNGEE. V was cut by 0 bases and J by 6 bases, with 9 bases left in between. This CDR3 has 14 amino acids. In DNA form, the CDR3 reads TGTGCCAGCAGCGTAGGAGGCAGGGCCGGGGAGCTGTTTTTT. Translating it yields CASSVGGRAGELFF.

V gene TRBV12-2 combines with J gene TRBJ1-5. TRBV12-2 is deemed a pseudogene. The CDR3 covers 12 residues. The CDR3 DNA reads TGTGCAAGCAAATCTACCGGTCAGCCCCAGCATTTT. Protein sequence: CASKSTGQPQHF.

The chain has TRBV7-8 and TRBJ2-3; a weak D match, TRBD1 (5 bases). Germline-derived CDR1 and CDR2 are SGHVS and FQNEAQ. This CDR3 is built from 15 residues. V was shortened by 1 base and J by 6 bases, with 14 bases between the two germline ends. CDR3 sequence reads: CASSLGRQFRDTQYF. The CDR3 DNA follows: TGTGCCAGCAGCTTAGGCCGACAGTTTAGGGATACGCAGTATTTT.

The V gene is TRBV19, the J gene TRBJ1-5; 11 positions match TRBD1. The CDR3 length is 18 residues. Germline CDR1 is LNHDA and CDR2 is SQIVND (reference sequence). Trimming cost V 4 bases and J 0 bases; bases outside gene matches: 8. The CDR3 loop is CASSTPGQGVYSNQPQHF. The CDR3 DNA reads TGTGCCAGTAGTACACCGGGACAGGGGGTCTATAGCAATCAGCCCCAGCATTTT.

This chain links TRBV5-1 with TRBJ2-3; 10 nucleotides agree with TRBD1. Losses at the gene ends were 2 bases for V and 4 bases for J; bases not matched to a gene: 10. There are 17 residues in the CDR3. The germline V gene encodes CDR1 SGHRS and CDR2 YFSETQ. CDR3 amino acids: CASSLLPGQGYADTQYF. For the CDR3, the DNA is TGCGCCAGCAGCTTATTACCGGGACAGGGGTACGCAGATACGCAGTATTTT.

V is TRBV11-2 and J is TRBJ1-5; 8 bases fit TRBD1. The CDR3 sequence is 14 residues long. V lost 0 bases, J lost 7 bases, and 2 bases stayed unmatched. Germline V gene data show CDR1 as SGHAT and CDR2 as FQNNGV. The CDR3 sequence: CASSLDRGRQPQHF. CDR3 in DNA: TGTGCCAGCAGCTTAGACAGGGGGCGGCAGCCCCAGCATTTT.

The sample holds one count of this clone. The chain has TRBV7-9 and TRBJ2-1; TRBD1 is a possible D gene (6 bases). V was trimmed by 6 bases and J by 6 bases, leaving 24 bases between them. The germline V gene encodes CDR1 SEHNR and CDR2 FQNEAQ (reference sequence). The CDR3 totals 17 residues. The CDR3 protein is CASRGNMLGAPLNEQFF. The CDR3 coding sequence is TGTGCCAGCAGGGGAAACATGTTGGGGGCGCCCCTCAATGAGCAGTTCTTC.

The chain employs TRBV7-3 and TRBJ2-5, with 10 bases aligning to TRBD2. With 5 bases clipped from V and 5 bases from J, the junction kept 11 bases outside the gene matches. This CDR3 is built from 16 residues. CDR1 and CDR2 from the germline V gene are SGHTA and FQGTGA. The CDR3 nucleotides read TGTGCCAGCAGCCCCATAGCGGGGGGCCCGAAGGAGACCCAGTACTTC. Translated: CASSPIAGGPKETQYF.

The CDR3 sequence: CASSLQGRGTEAFF. CDR3 in DNA: TGTGCCAGCAGCCTACAGGGCCGGGGCACTGAAGCTTTCTTT. V is TRBV3-1 (or the pseudogene TRBV3-2) and J is TRBJ1-1, with D perhaps matching TRBD1 (6 bases). Trimming took 4 bases from V and 4 from J, leaving 13 bases between them. The CDR3 has 14 amino acids. Germline loops: CDR1 LGHDT, CDR2 YNNKEL (reference sequence).

CDR3 sequence reads: CASSLVQVYNEQFF. The CDR3 DNA sequence: TGTGCCAGCAGCTTAGTACAGGTTTACAATGAGCAGTTCTTC. The rearrangement uses TRBV7-9 and TRBJ2-1; the D gene is possibly TRBD1 (5 bases). CDR1 is SEHNR, CDR2 FQNEAQ, per germline (reference sequence). The CDR3 is 14 amino acids. The V end lost 1 base, the J end lost 4 bases, and 8 bases lay between the germline ends.

The chain combines TRBV6-2 or TRBV6-3 with TRBJ2-1, with D uncertain. The CDR3 extends over 14 amino acids. The V end lost 4 bases, the J end lost 1 base, and 8 bases lay between the germline ends. In germline, CDR1 is MNHEY, CDR2 SVGEGT. The DNA for the CDR3 is TGTGCCAGCAGTTCTCCCCGGTCCTACAATGAGCAGTTCTTC. This sequence encodes CASSSPRSYNEQFF.

This clone appeared a few times. This chain links TRBV29-1 with TRBJ2-7, with TRBD1 identical over 9 bases. Germline assignment: CDR1 SQVTM and CDR2 ANQGSEA. Unmatched junction bases numbered 5, after V lost 4 bases and J lost 4 bases. CDR3 size: 13 residues. The CDR3 region is CSVVIGTGYEQYF. The CDR3 region has the DNA TGCAGCGTTGTGATCGGGACAGGGTACGAGCAGTACTTC.

This clone came up a few times. This chain joins TRBV4-1 and TRBJ1-5; 7 nucleotides agree with TRBD1. Germline CDR1 and CDR2: MGHRA and YSYEKL. The CDR3 runs 15 residues. The J segment lost 9 bases and the V segment lost 0 bases, leaving 8 bases of the junction unmatched. The CDR3 region is CASSQETGFGGPQHF. CDR3 DNA sequence: TGCGCCAGCAGCCAAGAGACAGGGTTCGGCGGGCCCCAGCATTTT.

The rearrangement uses TRBV28 and TRBJ1-3; 10 nucleotides match TRBD1. The trim removed 6 bases at V and 1 base at J, leaving 6 bases unmatched. The CDR3 covers 16 residues. CDR1 and CDR2 from the germline V gene are MDHEN and SYDVKM. The CDR3: CASRADRGLSGNTIYF. The DNA for the CDR3 is TGTGCCAGCAGAGCTGACAGGGGGCTATCTGGAAACACCATATATTTT.

This clone came up once. This sequence joins TRBV4-1 and TRBJ1-1; D is possibly TRBD1 (5 bases). The CDR3 is 16 amino acids. From germline, CDR1 is MGHRA and CDR2 YSYEKL. Trimming took 6 bases from V and 0 from J, leaving 17 bases between them. The CDR3 DNA sequence: TGCGCCAGCAGATTACCCAGTGGGGGAATGAACACTGAAGCTTTCTTT. Residues: CASRLPSGGMNTEAFF.

The chain uses TRBV6-5 and TRBJ2-3; the D is unclear. V lost 8 bases and J lost 6, with 6 bases in between. The CDR3 is 10 amino acids. Germline CDR1 and CDR2: MNHEY and SVGAGI. As DNA, the CDR3 is TGTGCCAGCGGGATCGATACGCAGTATTTT. Protein: CASGIDTQYF.

The chain links TRBV3-1 (or the pseudogene TRBV3-2) to TRBJ2-7; TRBD2 matches 10 bases. Trimming removed 2 bases from V and 6 bases from J; junction bases left unmatched: 7. Germline CDR1 is LGHDT and CDR2 is YNNKEL (reference sequence). The CDR3 is 15 residues long. CDR3 bases: TGTGCCAGCAGCCAAAGTGGCCTAGCGGGGGTCGAGCAGTACTTC. It is translated as CASSQSGLAGVEQYF.

The V call is TRBV4-2, the J call TRBJ2-1, with 11 bases that match TRBD2. Losses at the gene ends were 3 bases for V and 6 bases for J; bases not matched to a gene: 4. CDR1 and CDR2 (germline): LGHNA, YNFKEQ. The CDR3 runs 15 residues. CDR3 in DNA: TGTGCCAGCAGCCACGCGGGACTAGCGGTCAATGAGCAGTTCTTC. Its protein is CASSHAGLAVNEQFF.